This T cell receptor (beta chain) originates from a study of blood T cell repertoires in COVID-19. The wider study: The United States, Italy and Spain were the sources of the acute and convalescent COVID-19 samples. The cDNA or gDNA used as material had been derived from T cells, B-cell-depleted T cells, or PBMCs.

Germline values: CDR1 LNHNV, CDR2 YYDKDF (reference sequence). V was clipped by 0 bases and J by 0 bases, with 11 bases between them. The CDR3 has 17 residues. In the original analysis: Estimates of nucleated cell counts were drawn from the amplification of reference gene primers. Data came from immunoSEQ multiplex PCR; TCRdb stores just in-frame clones and leaves some out. V, J and clone size are taken as reported in that table, and D and trimming were inferred from the DNA itself. The table shows some 120,000 clones, with roughly 84% occurring only once. The table lists this clone with a few counts.

The chain combines TRBV15 with TRBJ2-2; maybe TRBD1 (5 bases). This receptor was identified in a woman in her twenties or thirties who had recovered from COVID-19. The sequenced sample consisted of peripheral blood. CDR3 in amino acids: CATSRDRQGANTGELFF. In nucleotides, the CDR3 is TGTGCCACCAGCAGAGATCGGCAGGGCGCGAACACCGGGGAGCTGTTTTTT.